This is a list of T cell receptor beta chains from one sample in a study of response to subunit inactivated influenza vaccine. One entry per CDR3 protein, called by TCRdb with MiXCR from the RT-PCR reads. The table has hundreds of thousands of distinct CDR3 sequences, approximately 15% seen once. The sample in question was PBMCs from blood, obtained around two weeks before vaccination. All receptors derive from a man in his forties or fifties who received an inactivated influenza vaccine. CDR3s include the opening cysteine and the closing phenylalanine or tryptophan. A D gene is named only where the DNA matches it firmly. Some rows mark clone size as missing; the rest say once, few, many or name a class of expanded clone.

CASSPGTGLQETQYF	TGTGCCAGCAGTCCGGGGACAGGCCTCCAAGAGACCCAGTACTTC	few	TRBD1	TRBV28	TRBJ2-5	15
CASSTGPLNEQFF	TGTGCCAGCAGTACCGGCCCTCTCAATGAGCAGTTCTTC	many	-	TRBV6-1	TRBJ2-1	13
CASSPARGGYTF	TGTGCCAGCAGCCCCGCTCGGGGCGGCTACACCTTC	many	-	TRBV7-2	TRBJ1-2	12
CASRLEDNEQFF	TGTGCCAGCAGACTAGAGGACAATGAGCAGTTCTTC	many	-	TRBV3-1	TRBJ2-1	12
CASRYGISGNTGELFF	TGTGCCAGCAGATACGGGATCTCTGGGAACACCGGGGAGCTGTTTTTT	few	-	TRBV6-5	TRBJ2-2	16
CATSRDKEWGPAKNIQYF	TGTGCCACCAGCAGAGATAAGGAATGGGGCCCAGCCAAAAACATTCAGTACTTC	many	-	TRBV15	TRBJ2-4	18
CSAVTSGVPGELFF	TGCAGTGCTGTCACTAGCGGGGTGCCCGGGGAGCTGTTTTTT	-	TRBD2	TRBV20-1	TRBJ2-2	14
CASSFGAGTEAFF	TGTGCCAGCAGTTTTGGGGCGGGCACTGAAGCTTTCTTT	many	-	TRBV12-3/TRBV12-4	TRBJ1-1	13
CASSYWGFGRGSYNEQFF	TGTGCCAGCAGTTACTGGGGCTTCGGTAGGGGCTCCTACAATGAGCAGTTCTTC	few	-	TRBV6-5	TRBJ2-1	18
CSARESGRDGYTF	TGCAGCGCCAGGGAGTCCGGGAGGGATGGCTACACCTTC	few	-	TRBV29-1	TRBJ1-2	13
CAIRTTEHYEQYF	TGTGCCATCAGGACGACAGAGCACTACGAGCAGTACTTC	few	-	TRBV10-3	TRBJ2-7	13
CASSFHGDLEGYTF	TGTGCCAGCAGCTTTCATGGGGACCTGGAAGGCTACACCTTC	few	-	TRBV4-2	TRBJ1-2	14
CASSLGTVNTGELFF	TGTGCCAGCAGTTTGGGGACAGTGAACACCGGGGAGCTGTTTTTT	few	TRBD1	TRBV27	TRBJ2-2	15
CASITEPGAGSYNEQFF	TGCGCCAGCATCACGGAGCCGGGAGCGGGATCCTACAATGAGCAGTTCTTC	-	TRBD2	TRBV5-1	TRBJ2-1	17
CASSRHNLGSTVYNEQFF	TGCGCCAGCAGCCGGCACAACCTTGGCAGCACCGTTTACAATGAGCAGTTCTTC	-	-	TRBV4-3	TRBJ2-1	18
CSARGLAGFSTADTQYF	TGCAGTGCTAGAGGCCTAGCGGGGTTTTCGACGGCAGATACGCAGTATTTT	few	TRBD2	TRBV20-1	TRBJ2-3	17
CASSFSPGQTDTQYF	TGTGCCAGCAGCTTCTCACCGGGACAGACAGATACGCAGTATTTT	few	TRBD1	TRBV5-6	TRBJ2-3	15
CAWSGHFGSNQPQHF	TGTGCCTGGAGTGGACACTTTGGGAGCAATCAGCCCCAGCATTTT	few	-	TRBV30	TRBJ1-5	15
CASSLDYRDSLRETQYF	TGTGCCAGCAGTCTCGACTACCGGGACAGTTTAAGAGAGACCCAGTACTTC	many	TRBD1	TRBV6-2/TRBV6-3	TRBJ2-5	17
CANSQIDRDDANTEAFF	TGTGCCAACAGCCAGATTGACAGGGACGATGCGAACACTGAAGCTTTCTTT	-	TRBD1	TRBV6-4	TRBJ1-1	17
CAISEAGDTQYF	TGTGCCATCAGTGAGGCAGGGGATACGCAGTATTTT	-	-	TRBV10-3	TRBJ2-3	12
CASRPANQPQHF	TGTGCCAGCAGGCCTGCTAATCAGCCCCAGCATTTT	few	-	TRBV28	TRBJ1-5	12
CASSHEQGSSYEQYF	TGTGCCAGCAGCCACGAACAGGGGAGCTCCTACGAGCAGTACTTC	many	TRBD1	TRBV4-2	TRBJ2-7	15
CARGTGSDQPQHF	TGTGCCAGGGGAACAGGGTCCGATCAGCCCCAGCATTTT	many	-	TRBV2	TRBJ1-5	13
CSAPRGSGRLETQYF	TGCAGTGCTCCCCGGGGTAGCGGGAGATTAGAGACCCAGTACTTC	-	TRBD2	TRBV20-1	TRBJ2-5	15
CASRPRGISYNEQFF	TGTGCCAGCAGACCCCGGGGGATTTCCTACAATGAGCAGTTCTTC	few	-	TRBV6-2/TRBV6-3	TRBJ2-1	15
CASSPKLPGEETQYF	TGTGCCAGCAGCCCAAAGCTACCCGGGGAAGAGACCCAGTACTTC	few	-	TRBV7-9	TRBJ2-5	15
CASSQDLGQVTYEQYF	TGCGCCAGCAGCCAAGATCTGGGACAGGTGACCTACGAGCAGTACTTC	-	TRBD1	TRBV4-1	TRBJ2-7	16